This T cell receptor (beta chain) was sequenced in a study of blood T cell repertoires in COVID-19. The method was immunoSEQ multiplex PCR; TCRdb's version includes in-frame clones alone and lacks a portion of them. The sample yields 49,000 or so clones, roughly 85% seen once. V dropped 0 bases and J dropped 5 bases, with 6 bases sitting between them. From germline, CDR1 is SGHTA and CDR2 FQGNSA. The CDR3 length is 13 residues. This clone was observed once. The TCR was taken from a woman aged 80 or over with COVID-19, enrolled during active disease. The chain is built from TRBV7-2 and TRBJ2-3, with unresolved D. The sequenced sample was peripheral blood. CDR3: CASSLARRDTQYF. The CDR3 bases are TGTGCCAGCAGCTTAGCGCGGAGAGATACGCAGTATTTT.